This T cell receptor (beta chain) appears in the sequencing data of a study of CD8 T cells in Susac syndrome. Comments on this clonotype: Its antigen is undetermined.

The recently defined diagnostic criteria for definite or probable disease were met by the Susac syndrome patients. Germline CDR1 and CDR2: SQVTM and ANQGSEA. The V segment lost 5 bases and the J segment 6 bases; nucleotides outside the gene matches: 8. CDR3 length: 14 amino acids. General study points: TCR sequencing and HLA analysis covered a relatively small number of individuals.

Random hexamers served to reverse transcribe about 0.45 to 1 ug RNA. TCR beta CDR3 was amplified by immunoSEQ covering 54 Vbeta and 13 Jbeta. TCRdb used MiXCR to reprocess the immunoSEQ multiplex PCR reads, holding one entry per CDR3 protein. The sample carries some 200,000 distinct CDR3 sequences, 95% recorded once. This chain joins TRBV29-1 and TRBJ2-4; 9 nucleotides line up with TRBD1. The receptor was derived from a human donor with Susac syndrome. The sequencing sample was made of CD4+ T cells from PBMCs. For the CDR3, the DNA is TGCAGCGTTTCACCCGGGACAGGGATAAACATTCAGTACTTC. Its translation is CSVSPGTGINIQYF. The whole variable domain, remainder taken from reference TRBV29-1 and TRBJ2-4, is SAVISQKPSRDICQRGTSLTIQCQVDSQVTMMFWYRQQPGQSLTLIATANQGSEATYESGFVIDKFPISRPNLTFSTLTVSNMSPEDSSIYLCSVSPGTGINIQYFGAGTRLSVL.